The 27 T cell receptor beta chains below were found in one sample sequenced in a study of identical twins. TCRdb redid the calling of the 5' RACE reads with MiXCR, one entry per CDR3 protein. This repertoire shows roughly 690,000 distinct CDR3 sequences, 5.5% to 6.5% found once; its top ten account for approximately 2%. The specimen sequenced was naive T cells sorted from blood. The receptors derive from a man between 18 and 29 years old in good health.

The V and J genes are TRBV6-1 and TRBJ2-3; D call uncertain. V was trimmed by 3 bases and J by 1 base, leaving 11 bases between them. The V gene's germline CDR1 is MNHNS and CDR2 SASEGT. This CDR3 region has 15 residues. CDR3 amino acids: CASSDDSYRTDTQYF. Written as DNA, the CDR3 is TGTGCCAGCAGTGACGACTCTTACCGCACAGATACGCAGTATTTT.

This clonotype was observed a handful of times. The rearrangement joins TRBV11-2 to TRBJ2-1; 9 bases agree with TRBD2. The CDR3 consists of 17 residues. Germline CDR1 SGHAT, CDR2 FQNNGV. With V trimmed by 5 bases and J by 3 bases, 11 bases remained unmatched. The CDR3 DNA reads as TGTGCCAGCAGCCCCGGCGTACGACTAGCGGTCTACAATGAGCAGTTCTTC. It specifies CASSPGVRLAVYNEQFF.

This clonotype was found many times. The chain carries TRBV5-1 and TRBJ1-3, with TRBD1 as a possible D gene (6 bases). Germline values: CDR1 SGHRS, CDR2 YFSETQ. Trimming stripped 0 bases from V and 0 bases from J, with 13 bases between. There are 17 residues in the CDR3. CDR3: CASSLVGGQSSGNTIYF. The DNA of the CDR3 is TGCGCCAGCAGCTTGGTAGGGGGGCAGAGCTCTGGAAACACCATATATTTT.

The chain is built from TRBV10-3 and TRBJ2-3; D call uncertain. Trimming shortened V by 2 bases and J by 10 bases, and 22 bases separated the two germline ends. This CDR3 contains 16 residues. Germline V gene lookup returns CDR1 ENHRY and CDR2 SYGVKD. In nucleotides, the CDR3 is TGTGCCATCAGTGAGCACCCCGGTGTGCAGGATCTCTCGCAGTATTTT. Translated: CAISEHPGVQDLSQYF.

This clonotype was counted a few times. V gene TRBV7-2 combines with J gene TRBJ2-7; 8 nucleotides agree with TRBD2. The CDR3 length is 16 residues. Germline CDR1 reads SGHTA; CDR2 reads FQGNSA. The V gene end was trimmed by 1 base and the J gene end by 1 base; junction bases not matched to a gene: 6. The CDR3 nucleotides read TGTGCCAGCAGCTTAGTTTTAGCGGGGTTATCCTACGAGCAGTACTTC. Its translation: CASSLVLAGLSYEQYF.

A few counts support this clonotype. The chain links TRBV20-1 to TRBJ2-1; D could derive from TRBD1 or TRBD2 (5 bases each). Germline lookup yields CDR1 DFQATT and CDR2 SNEGSKA (reference sequence). Trimming took 2 bases from V and 9 from J, leaving 17 bases between them. CDR3 length equals 14 residues. The CDR3 nucleotides are TGCAGTGCTAGAACGGGGCCAAAGAGGGGTGAGCAGTTCTTC. It translates to CSARTGPKRGEQFF.

This clonotype was found many times. J is TRBJ1-5 and V is TRBV15, with a weak D call TRBD1 (6 bases). V lost 0 bases, J lost 2 bases, and 8 bases lay in between. CDR1 is LNHNV, CDR2 YYDKDF, per germline (reference sequence). This CDR3 has 15 amino acids. In nucleotides, the CDR3 is TGTGCCACCAGCAGAGATCGGGGGCGCAATCAGCCCCAGCATTTT. It yields the protein CATSRDRGRNQPQHF.

The sample holds a few counts of this clonotype. The chain has TRBV12-3 or TRBV12-4 and TRBJ2-7, with TRBD2 identical over 11 bases. This CDR3 comprises 17 residues. The V and J ends lost 1 base and 5 bases, in that order; junction bases with no gene match: 10. CDR3: CASSLGFSGRAGDEQYV. The CDR3 nucleotides read TGTGCCAGCAGTTTAGGTTTTAGCGGGAGGGCCGGGGACGAGCAGTACGTC.

The chain couples TRBV28 to TRBJ2-5; D ambiguous. Trimming shortened V by 6 bases and J by 4 bases, and 24 bases separated the two germline ends. Per germline, CDR1 MDHEN and CDR2 SYDVKM. This CDR3 has 17 residues. The CDR3 DNA sequence: TGTGCCAGCAGGGGTTCCCTTGGGTCAGCCCCCGGAGAGACCCAGTACTTC. Protein sequence: CASRGSLGSAPGETQYF.

This clonotype has ten or more counts. CDR3 sequence (DNA): TGTGCCAGCAGAAAGGGGTCCGGCACCGGGGAGCTGTTTTTT. Its translation is CASRKGSGTGELFF. The rearrangement links TRBV27 to TRBJ2-2; TRBD1 is a possible D gene (5 bases). This CDR3 has 14 amino acids. V lost 6 bases and J 4 bases, leaving 12 bases between the germline ends. Germline V CDR1 and CDR2: MNHEY, SMNVEV (reference sequence).

This clonotype appeared many times. One end of the junction does not line up with germline, which may come from a read error. This chain joins TRBV12-3 or TRBV12-4 and TRBJ2-1, with D possibly TRBD2 on 6 matching bases. The CDR3 contains 12 residues. This CDR3 reads CASRLAANEQFF. Written as DNA, the CDR3 is TGTGCCAGCAGGTTAGCGGCGAATGAGCAGTTCTTC.

The chain couples TRBV7-9 to TRBJ1-4; D unclear. Germline-derived CDR1 and CDR2 are SEHNR and FQNEAQ (reference sequence). Trimming pared 1 base from V and 0 bases from J, leaving 6 bases between. CDR3 length: 15 residues. CDR3 region: CASSLVPTTNEKLFF. CDR3 bases: TGTGCCAGCAGCTTAGTCCCAACAACTAATGAAAAACTGTTTTTT.

The V gene is TRBV29-1, the J gene TRBJ1-3; D is uncertain. The CDR3 loop spans 12 amino acids. Per the germline V gene, CDR1 is SQVTM and CDR2 is ANQGSEA. V lost 7 bases to trimming and J lost 3 bases, with 10 bases between them. The CDR3 region has the DNA TGCAGCGCCGAAGGGCATGGAAACACCATATATTTT. Encoded protein: CSAEGHGNTIYF.

In its sample, this clonotype was seen many times. The chain combines TRBV6-1 with TRBJ2-1; the match to TRBD2 covers 7 bases. The V segment lost 7 bases and the J segment 4 bases; nucleotides outside the gene matches: 7. The CDR3 has 14 amino acids. Germline CDR1 is MNHNS and CDR2 is SASEGT. DNA of the CDR3: TGTGCCAGCACCCGATTGGGGGGGTACAATGAGCAGTTCTTC. Translated: CASTRLGGYNEQFF.

The chain combines TRBV2 with TRBJ2-7; D gene uncertain. CDR1 and CDR2 (germline): SNHLY, FYNNEI. The CDR3 contains 13 residues. With 10 bases removed from V and 0 bases from J, the gap between germline ends came to 13 bases. CDR3 in DNA: TGTGCCACCCTCCAGCCTAACTCCTACGAGCAGTACGTC. Encoded protein: CATLQPNSYEQYV.

This clonotype came up many times. This sequence joins TRBV6-1 and TRBJ1-5; D is perhaps TRBD1 (6 bases). With 6 bases removed from V and 1 base from J, the gap between germline ends came to 16 bases. The V gene's germline CDR1 is MNHNS and CDR2 SASEGT. There are 16 residues in the CDR3. This chain's CDR3 is CASRGVGGLSNQPQHF. The DNA for the CDR3 is TGTGCCAGCAGGGGAGTTGGGGGCTTGAGCAATCAGCCCCAGCATTTT.

This clonotype has a handful of counts. The chain recombines TRBV20-1 with TRBJ2-6, with TRBD1 matching 11 bases. The germline CDR1 and CDR2 sequences are DFQATT and SNEGSKA (reference sequence). The CDR3 runs to 17 residues. V trimming: 2 bases; J trimming: 0 bases; junction bases outside the gene matches: 3. The CDR3 loop reads CSARWGTGGSGANVLTF. CDR3 sequence (DNA): TGCAGTGCTAGATGGGGGACAGGGGGCTCTGGGGCCAACGTCCTGACTTTC.

This clonotype showed up just a few times. The gene calls are TRBV28 and TRBJ2-5; 7 bases map to TRBD1. CDR1 and CDR2 from the germline V gene are MDHEN and SYDVKM. The ends lost 10 bases at V and 10 bases at J; junction bases unmatched: 9. The CDR3 is made up of 11 amino acids. CDR3 in DNA: TGTGCCATCCACACAGGGGCTTTCCAGTACTTC. Amino acid sequence: CAIHTGAFQYF.

This clonotype was seen at least ten times. V is TRBV4-2 and J is TRBJ2-5; 7 bases map to TRBD2. The CDR3 runs 16 residues. V was pared by 1 base and J by 3 bases, with 8 bases of the junction left unmatched. The germline CDR1 and CDR2 sequences are LGHNA and YNFKEQ. The CDR3, as DNA: TGTGCCAGCAGCCAAGTTAATGAGCGGGATAAAGAGACCCAGTACTTC. It specifies CASSQVNERDKETQYF.

This chain uses TRBV2 with TRBJ2-1; 7 bases align to TRBD1. Germline lookup yields CDR1 SNHLY and CDR2 FYNNEI. With 2 bases clipped from V and 1 base from J, the junction kept 8 bases outside the gene matches. The CDR3 runs to 17 residues. The CDR3 bases are TGTGCCAGCAGTGAACCCGACAGGGCCGGTTCCTACAATGAGCAGTTCTTC. It is translated as CASSEPDRAGSYNEQFF. Based on the CDR3 plus reference TRBV2 and TRBJ2-1, the full variable domain is EPEVTQTPSHQVTQMGQEVILRCVPISNHLYFYWYRQILGQKVEFLVSFYNNEISEKSEIFDDQFSVERPDGSNFTLKIRSTKLEDSAMYFCASSEPDRAGSYNEQFFGPGTRLTVL.

The V and J genes are TRBV6-2 or TRBV6-3 and TRBJ2-1; 11 bases agree with TRBD2. V lost 4 bases to trimming and J lost 6 bases; unmatched junction nucleotides: 2. Germline V gene lookup returns CDR1 MNHEY and CDR2 SVGEGT. There are 14 residues in the CDR3. The CDR3 nucleotides read TGTGCCAGCAGTTCTAGCGGGAGGTTCAATGAGCAGTTCTTC. The encoded protein is CASSSSGRFNEQFF.

This clonotype was detected many times. Here the CDR3 reads CASSPGHGLAGNTGELFF. CDR3 coding DNA: TGTGCCAGCAGCCCAGGTCATGGACTAGCGGGAAACACCGGGGAGCTGTTTTTT. The V and J genes are TRBV12-3 or TRBV12-4 and TRBJ2-2; 12 bases align to TRBD2. CDR3 length: 18 residues. With 6 bases clipped from V and 2 bases from J, the junction kept 10 bases outside the gene matches.

This clonotype was picked up many times. V is TRBV25-1 and J is TRBJ2-1; the D gene is possibly TRBD2 (6 bases). Germline V CDR1 and CDR2: MGHDK, SYGVNS. Trimming pared 4 bases from V and 12 bases from J, leaving 28 bases between. CDR3 length: 17 amino acids. CDR3 bases: TGTGCCAGCAGTGTCGGACCAGCGGGCGAATTTCTCATCGGGCAGTTCTTC. This sequence encodes CASSVGPAGEFLIGQFF.

This clonotype was seen ten or more times. This rearrangement joins TRBV12-3 or TRBV12-4 to TRBJ1-5; TRBD1 matches at 8 bases. J lost 7 bases, V lost 6 bases, and 5 bases had no gene match. This CDR3 is built from 13 residues. CDR3 bases: TGTGCCAGCAGCATGACAGGGGACCAGCCCCAGCATTTT. It is translated as CASSMTGDQPQHF.

This clonotype was recorded many times. The J gene is TRBJ2-1, the V gene TRBV2, with 9 bases fitting TRBD2. Trimming at V came to 0 bases and at J to 9 bases, leaving 6 bases not matched to a gene. The length of the CDR3 is 15 residues. Per germline, CDR1 SNHLY and CDR2 FYNNEI. Here the CDR3 DNA reads TGTGCCAGCAGTGAAGCCCTAGCGGGAAGTAGTGAGCAGTTCTTC. Translation gives CASSEALAGSSEQFF. The whole variable domain, remainder taken from reference TRBV2 and TRBJ2-1, is EPEVTQTPSHQVTQMGQEVILRCVPISNHLYFYWYRQILGQKVEFLVSFYNNEISEKSEIFDDQFSVERPDGSNFTLKIRSTKLEDSAMYFCASSEALAGSSEQFFGPGTRLTVL.

The chain uses TRBV12-3 or TRBV12-4 and TRBJ2-5; TRBD2 matches at 10 bases. V was clipped by 5 bases and J by 2 bases; unmatched bases: 5. This CDR3 is built from 15 residues. The DNA of the CDR3 is TGTGCCAGCAGTCCAGCGGGAGGGGAACAAGAGACCCAGTACTTC. Its protein product is CASSPAGGEQETQYF.

This clonotype was observed at least ten times. The chain combines TRBV12-3 or TRBV12-4 with TRBJ2-5, with TRBD1 matching 8 bases. The CDR3 is 13 residues long. J was trimmed by 5 bases and V by 6 bases; bases with no gene match: 5. The CDR3 here is CASRPGGRETQYF. In DNA, the CDR3 is TGTGCCAGCAGACCAGGGGGCCGGGAGACCCAGTACTTC.